The 30 T cell receptor beta chains presented below share a single source sample, sequenced in a study of spatial heterogeneity in lung cancer. Time point here: sample taken at primary tumor resection. Whole RNA was taken from tumor, nontumor lung or frozen PBMC; it was then sequenced unsorted. TCRdb ran MiXCR on the 5' RACE reads and lists one entry per CDR3 protein. The sample records some 100,000 distinct CDR3 sequences, 9.5% to 15% being singletons. Material: PBMCs, obtained at surgery. These receptors all stem from a male donor with early-stage non-small cell lung cancer.

The rearrangement links TRBV12-3 or TRBV12-4 to TRBJ2-5; a weak D match, TRBD1 (6 bases). The germline V and J ends were trimmed by 10 bases and 5 bases, with 17 bases remaining between them. This CDR3 has 13 amino acids. The CDR3 spells CATSEGVRETQYF. CDR3 in DNA: TGTGCCACCTCTGAGGGGGTACGGGAGACCCAGTACTTC.

This clonotype was recorded a few times. The chain is built from TRBV20-1 and TRBJ2-6; 7 bases line up with TRBD1. Looked up from germline, CDR1 is DFQATT and CDR2 is SNEGSKA (reference sequence). The CDR3 runs 14 residues. The V segment lost 4 bases and the J segment 2 bases; nucleotides outside the gene matches: 2. The CDR3 nucleotides are TGCAGTGCTACCGGGACAGCTGGGGCCAACGTCCTGACTTTC. It is translated as CSATGTAGANVLTF.

The chain employs TRBV20-1 and TRBJ2-7; TRBD2 is a possible D gene (6 bases). CDR1 DFQATT and CDR2 SNEGSKA come from the germline V gene (reference sequence). The V end was cut by 0 bases, the J end by 0 bases, with 12 bases between. The CDR3 covers 15 residues. The CDR3 coding sequence is TGCAGTGCTAGAGAATGGCGGGAAGTCTCCTACGAGCAGTACTTC. This gives the protein CSAREWREVSYEQYF.

The V and J genes are TRBV7-2 and TRBJ2-1; D is uncertain. This CDR3 has 14 amino acids. The germline V gene has CDR1 SGHTA and CDR2 FQGNSA. With 3 bases removed from V and 4 bases from J, the gap between germline ends came to 10 bases. The CDR3 DNA sequence: TGTGCCAGCAGCTTTAATAGTGGGTACAATGAGCAGTTCTTC. Encoded protein: CASSFNSGYNEQFF.

This chain uses TRBV7-3 with TRBJ2-1; 14 bases agree with TRBD2. The CDR3 runs 16 residues. With 2 bases clipped from V and 4 bases from J, the junction kept 1 base outside the gene matches. Germline V gene data show CDR1 as SGHTA and CDR2 as FQGTGA. DNA for the CDR3: TGTGCCAGCAGCTTATGGACTAGCGGGGGGTACAATGAGCAGTTCTTC. As protein: CASSLWTSGGYNEQFF.

This clonotype was seen more than once but under ten times. The chain has TRBV2 and TRBJ1-5, with no clear D. The germline V and J ends were trimmed by 6 bases and 0 bases, with 12 bases remaining between them. The CDR3 extends over 15 amino acids. The germline V gene encodes CDR1 SNHLY and CDR2 FYNNEI. The CDR3 is CASRARGSSNQPQHF. The CDR3 region has the DNA TGTGCCAGCAGGGCTCGAGGAAGTAGCAATCAGCCCCAGCATTTT.

The rearrangement links TRBV7-2 to TRBJ2-2; D is undetermined. Germline-derived CDR1 and CDR2 are SGHTA and FQGNSA. The CDR3 runs 14 residues. The V end lost 0 bases, the J end lost 6 bases, and 8 bases lay between the germline ends. The CDR3 coding sequence is TGTGCCAGCAGCTTAGCCACCGGGTCCGGGGAGCTGTTTTTT. Amino acid sequence: CASSLATGSGELFF.

In this sample, this clonotype turned up many times. J is TRBJ1-5 and V is TRBV20-1; the D gene is possibly TRBD1 (6 bases). V was clipped by 6 bases and J by 2 bases, with 14 bases between them. Looked up from germline, CDR1 is DFQATT and CDR2 is SNEGSKA (reference sequence). The CDR3 contains 14 residues. This CDR3 is CSAHGGAGNQPQHF. DNA of the CDR3: TGCAGTGCCCACGGGGGGGCGGGCAATCAGCCCCAGCATTTT.

This clonotype has a handful of counts. V and J are TRBV12-3 or TRBV12-4 and TRBJ1-5; tentatively, D is TRBD1 (5 bases). V was cut by 4 bases and J by 6 bases, with 10 bases left in between. This CDR3 comprises 13 residues. The CDR3 spells CASSWAGSQPQHF. The CDR3 nucleotides read TGTGCCAGCAGTTGGGCAGGGAGTCAGCCCCAGCATTTT.

This chain joins TRBV4-2 and TRBJ2-7; a possible D gene is TRBD1 (6 bases). This CDR3 region has 14 residues. Germline V gene sequence: CDR1 LGHNA, CDR2 YNFKEQ. Trimming pared 0 bases from V and 3 bases from J, leaving 9 bases between. CDR3 coding DNA: TGTGCCAGCAGCCAAGATGTACAGGGCTACGAGCAGTACTTC. Amino acids: CASSQDVQGYEQYF.

This chain connects TRBV7-2 to TRBJ1-5; D may be TRBD1 (6 bases). The CDR3 runs 13 residues. Germline loops: CDR1 SGHTA, CDR2 FQGNSA. Deletions cut 3 bases from V and 9 bases from J, with 12 bases between. The CDR3 DNA sequence: TGTGCCAGCAGCTTCACAGGGATTCGGCCCCAGCATTTT. Translating it yields CASSFTGIRPQHF.

The rearrangement uses TRBV10-3 and TRBJ1-1; D remains unclear. CDR1 is ENHRY and CDR2 is SYGVKD in the germline V gene. The germline V and J ends were trimmed by 4 bases and 5 bases, with 11 bases remaining between them. The CDR3 runs 13 residues. Here the CDR3 DNA reads TGTGCCATCAGTGGTTCAGGCGGGACTGAAGCTTTCTTT. Encoded protein: CAISGSGGTEAFF.

This clonotype turned up a few times. This sequence joins TRBV11-2 and TRBJ2-2, with D tentatively TRBD2 (5 bases). Germline CDR1 and CDR2: SGHAT and FQNNGV. V lost 3 bases, J lost 7 bases, and 12 bases lay in between. The length of the CDR3 is 14 residues. The CDR3 reads CASSLGAVVGELFF. The CDR3 DNA follows: TGTGCCAGCAGCTTGGGAGCGGTCGTCGGGGAGCTGTTTTTT.

This clonotype was picked up many times. The J gene is TRBJ1-3, the V gene TRBV2; maybe TRBD1 (6 bases). The V and J ends lost 6 bases and 1 base respectively, with 10 bases between them. Germline V gives CDR1 SNHLY, CDR2 FYNNEI. This CDR3 comprises 14 residues. As DNA, the CDR3 is TGTGCCAGCAGCGGACAGCTTTCTGGAAACACCATATATTTT. It is translated as CASSGQLSGNTIYF. The variable domain in full, with the rest retrieved from reference TRBV2 and TRBJ1-3, is EPEVTQTPSHQVTQMGQEVILRCVPISNHLYFYWYRQILGQKVEFLVSFYNNEISEKSEIFDDQFSVERPDGSNFTLKIRSTKLEDSAMYFCASSGQLSGNTIYFGEGSWLTVV.

The table lists this clonotype with a few counts. The chain links TRBV12-3 or TRBV12-4 to TRBJ2-5; perhaps TRBD2 as D (6 bases). Trimming stripped 5 bases from V and 5 bases from J, with 12 bases between. The CDR3 has 13 residues. CDR3 coding DNA: TGTGCCAGCAGTGTCGGGGAGGTGGAGACCCAGTACTTC. As protein: CASSVGEVETQYF.

In this sample, this clonotype turned up a few times. The V call is TRBV20-1, the J call TRBJ2-7; 7 bases are shared with TRBD2. V trimming: 5 bases; J trimming: 3 bases; junction bases outside the gene matches: 7. The CDR3 is made up of 13 amino acids. Germline-derived CDR1 and CDR2 are DFQATT and SNEGSKA (reference sequence). CDR3 in DNA: TGCAGTGCTCCATATCAGCGGGGCTACGAGCAGTACTTC. Residues: CSAPYQRGYEQYF.

This clonotype has only a few counts. The chain couples TRBV20-1 to TRBJ2-2; 7 bases map to TRBD2. The V segment lost 1 base and the J segment 1 base; nucleotides outside the gene matches: 9. The CDR3 extends over 17 amino acids. Germline V lookup: CDR1 DFQATT, CDR2 SNEGSKA (reference sequence). In nucleotides, the CDR3 is TGCAGTGCTAGAGCTTCCCCGACTAGCTTGAACACCGGGGAGCTGTTTTTT. Translation: CSARASPTSLNTGELFF.

The chain combines TRBV4-1 with TRBJ1-1; D is perhaps TRBD1 (5 bases). Trimming took off 4 bases at V and 9 bases at J, with 15 bases between the two ends. The germline V gene encodes CDR1 MGHRA and CDR2 YSYEKL. The CDR3 is made up of 13 amino acids. For the CDR3, the DNA is TGCGCCAGCAGCCCGACGGGACCCCCAAAAGCTTTCTTT. It is translated as CASSPTGPPKAFF.

This clonotype was recorded many times. The V gene is TRBV6-2 or TRBV6-3, the J gene TRBJ1-2; 8 bases are a match to TRBD1. Germline CDR1 reads MNHEY; CDR2 reads SVGEGT. This CDR3 is 13 amino acids long. V gave up 4 bases and J gave up 3 bases; unmatched junction bases: 1. The DNA of the CDR3 is TGTGCCAGCAGTTCAGGGGGCTACTATGGCTACACCTTC. This sequence encodes CASSSGGYYGYTF.

This clonotype has only a few counts. This chain links TRBV6-6 with TRBJ2-5; 10 bases line up with TRBD1. CDR3 length: 16 residues. The V segment lost 6 bases and the J segment 1 base; nucleotides outside the gene matches: 8. Germline lookup yields CDR1 MNHNY and CDR2 SVGAGI (reference sequence). The CDR3 DNA sequence: TGTGCCAGCAGGGCGGGACAGGGGCAACTCCAAGAGACCCAGTACTTC. Translated: CASRAGQGQLQETQYF.

The table lists this clonotype with many counts. The rearrangement joins TRBV7-9 to TRBJ1-1; 10 nucleotides agree with TRBD1. The J segment lost 4 bases and the V segment lost 5 bases, leaving 7 bases of the junction unmatched. The CDR3 spans 15 residues. Germline V gene lookup returns CDR1 SEHNR and CDR2 FQNEAQ (reference sequence). The CDR3 sequence is CASSPGQGVTTEAFF. The DNA of the CDR3 is TGTGCCAGCAGCCCAGGACAGGGGGTGACCACTGAAGCTTTCTTT.

This clonotype was counted only a few times. The V call is TRBV29-1, the J call TRBJ2-4; D is possibly TRBD1 (5 bases). V lost 6 bases, J lost 0 bases, and 12 bases lay in between. There are 14 residues in the CDR3. The germline V gene encodes CDR1 SQVTM and CDR2 ANQGSEA. DNA for the CDR3: TGCAGCGTCGTTGGACACCTAGCCAAAAACATTCAGTACTTC. Translation: CSVVGHLAKNIQYF. The full variable domain, rest sourced from reference TRBV29-1 and TRBJ2-4, is SAVISQKPSRDICQRGTSLTIQCQVDSQVTMMFWYRQQPGQSLTLIATANQGSEATYESGFVIDKFPISRPNLTFSTLTVSNMSPEDSSIYLCSVVGHLAKNIQYFGAGTRLSVL.

The V gene is TRBV29-1, the J gene TRBJ2-3; D is unresolved. The V end was cut by 2 bases, the J end by 1 base, with 7 bases between. CDR3 size: 13 residues. Germline lookup yields CDR1 SQVTM and CDR2 ANQGSEA. CDR3 DNA: TGCAGCGTTGAAAGGTTAGGCACAGATACGCAGTATTTT. Its protein product is CSVERLGTDTQYF.

This clonotype was detected only a few times. The rearrangement uses TRBV2 and TRBJ2-1, with 10 bases matching TRBD2. CDR1 and CDR2 (germline): SNHLY, FYNNEI. CDR3 size: 15 residues. The V segment lost 6 bases and the J segment 6 bases; nucleotides outside the gene matches: 8. DNA of the CDR3: TGTGCCAGCAGATTGAGCACTAGCGGGATCAATGAGCAGTTCTTC. Translating gives CASRLSTSGINEQFF. The full variable domain, with the rest looked up from reference TRBV2 and TRBJ2-1, is EPEVTQTPSHQVTQMGQEVILRCVPISNHLYFYWYRQILGQKVEFLVSFYNNEISEKSEIFDDQFSVERPDGSNFTLKIRSTKLEDSAMYFCASRLSTSGINEQFFGPGTRLTVL.

This chain's CDR3 is CASTAPDRIMNTEAFF. CDR3 sequence (DNA): TGTGCCAGTACAGCCCCGGACCGCATCATGAACACTGAAGCTTTCTTT. The chain is built from TRBV5-6 and TRBJ1-1; D is uncertain. From germline, CDR1 is SGHDT and CDR2 YYEEEE. The CDR3 has 16 residues. Trimming took 8 bases from V and 0 from J, leaving 20 bases between them.

This clonotype was counted many times. The chain joins TRBV6-2 or TRBV6-3 to TRBJ2-3; 7 nucleotides align to TRBD2. The CDR3 covers 14 residues. Trimming cost V 7 bases and J 4 bases; bases outside gene matches: 8. Germline CDR1 MNHEY, CDR2 SVGEGT. CDR3 nucleotide sequence: TGTGCCAGCAAACTAGATGGGGGGGCAGATACGCAGTATTTT. It is translated as CASKLDGGADTQYF.

This clonotype was seen a few times. The V call is TRBV5-6, the J call TRBJ2-5; 7 positions match TRBD1. The CDR3 is made up of 16 amino acids. The V gene's germline CDR1 is SGHDT and CDR2 YYEEEE. V gave up 4 bases and J gave up 0 bases; unmatched junction bases: 9. The CDR3 nucleotides read TGTGCCAGCAGCCCTCTGGACAGGTCCTACCAAGAGACCCAGTACTTC. It codes for CASSPLDRSYQETQYF. The entire variable domain, with the rest obtained from reference TRBV5-6 and TRBJ2-5, is as follows: DAGVTQSPTHLIKTRGQQVTLRCSPKSGHDTVSWYQQALGQGPQFIFQYYEEEERQRGNFPDRFSGHQFPNYSSELNVNALLLGDSALYLCASSPLDRSYQETQYFGPGTRLLVL.

The chain couples TRBV19 to TRBJ2-7; the D is unclear. This CDR3 comprises 14 residues. The V end was cut by 6 bases, the J end by 0 bases, with 12 bases between. From germline, CDR1 is LNHDA and CDR2 SQIVND (reference sequence). CDR3 DNA: TGTGCCAGTAGCCGGCCGTCGAGCTCCTACGAGCAGTACTTC. It encodes CASSRPSSSYEQYF.

This sequence joins TRBV27 and TRBJ2-7; the match to TRBD2 covers 7 bases. The germline gives CDR1 MNHEY, CDR2 SMNVEV (reference sequence). With V trimmed by 3 bases and J by 6 bases, 8 bases remained unmatched. The CDR3 contains 14 residues. The CDR3 DNA is TGTGCCAGCAGTTTGGTGGGAGGGCCCTTCGAGCAGTACTTC. Its translation: CASSLVGGPFEQYF.

This clonotype occurred many times. The chain uses TRBV4-3 and TRBJ2-7, with 7 bases identical to TRBD2. Germline V gene lookup returns CDR1 LGHNA and CDR2 YSLEER. There are 15 residues in the CDR3. Germline trimming cut 0 bases from V and 3 bases from J; bases unmatched to any gene: 5. CDR3 amino acids: CASSQDSSGDYEQYF. The CDR3 DNA sequence: TGCGCCAGCAGCCAAGATTCGAGCGGGGACTACGAGCAGTACTTC.